This T cell receptor beta chain was identified in a study of OX40 agonist ivuxolimab in advanced cancers. Using immunoSEQ multiplex PCR, the repertoire was profiled, and TCRdb retains in-frame clones only, with some absent. The table has about 68,000 clones, around 83% seen once; the top ten hold around 1.5%. Trimming pared 7 bases from V and 0 bases from J, leaving 17 bases between. Germline V gene data show CDR1 as SGHDT and CDR2 as YYEEEE. CDR3 length: 16 residues. The source was CD4+ or CD8+ T cells sorted from blood, collected in a trial of the OX40 agonist ivuxolimab. The receptor comes from an adult with an advanced solid tumor such as melanoma, head and neck, liver or kidney cancer. The rearrangement uses TRBV5-6 and TRBJ2-1; a weak D match, TRBD1 (5 bases). The chain's CDR3 is CASSDQGPRSYNEQFF. The CDR3 DNA sequence: TGTGCCAGCTCGGACCAGGGCCCACGCTCCTACAATGAGCAGTTCTTC.